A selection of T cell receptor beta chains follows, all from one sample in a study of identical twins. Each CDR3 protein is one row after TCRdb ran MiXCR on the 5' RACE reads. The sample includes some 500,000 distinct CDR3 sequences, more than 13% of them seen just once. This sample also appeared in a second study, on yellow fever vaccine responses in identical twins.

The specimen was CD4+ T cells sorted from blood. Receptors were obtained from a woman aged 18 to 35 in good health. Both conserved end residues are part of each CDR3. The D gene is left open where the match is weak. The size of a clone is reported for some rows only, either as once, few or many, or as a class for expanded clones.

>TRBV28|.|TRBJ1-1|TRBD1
CASRQGATEAFF
TGTGCCAGCAGGCAGGGGGCCACTGAAGCTTTCTTT
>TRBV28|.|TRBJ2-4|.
CASSFEVRTEDPYLDKNIQYF
TGTGCCAGCAGTTTTGAGGTCAGGACCGAGGATCCCTATCTAGACAAAAACATTCAGTACTTC
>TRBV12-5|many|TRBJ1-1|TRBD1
CASGLGVQGETEAFF
TGTGCTAGTGGTTTGGGGGTGCAGGGGGAGACTGAAGCTTTCTTT
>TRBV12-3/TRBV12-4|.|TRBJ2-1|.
CASSHRDFPTNEQFF
TGTGCCAGCAGTCACAGGGACTTTCCCACCAATGAGCAGTTCTTC
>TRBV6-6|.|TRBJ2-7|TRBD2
CASSDRGGSEQYF
TGTGCCAGCAGTGACCGGGGAGGGAGCGAGCAGTACTTC
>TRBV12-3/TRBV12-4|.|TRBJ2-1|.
CASSFTRGPYNEQFF
TGTGCCAGCAGTTTCACCAGGGGACCCTACAATGAGCAGTTCTTC
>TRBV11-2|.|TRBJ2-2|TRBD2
CASSTQPLAGGPRGELFF
TGTGCCAGCAGCACCCAACCTCTAGCGGGGGGTCCTCGCGGGGAGCTGTTTTTT
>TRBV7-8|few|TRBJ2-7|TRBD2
CASRMSGGAYEQYF
TGTGCCAGCAGGATGTCGGGGGGGGCCTACGAGCAGTACTTC
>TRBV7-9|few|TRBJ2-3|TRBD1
CASRPGQGRTDTQYF
TGTGCCAGCAGACCAGGACAGGGGAGAACAGATACGCAGTATTTT
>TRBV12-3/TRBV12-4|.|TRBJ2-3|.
CASSQSTGIPDTQYF
TGTGCCAGCAGCCAGAGTACAGGGATTCCAGATACGCAGTATTTT
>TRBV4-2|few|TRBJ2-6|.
CASSQEWGAGANVLTF
TGTGCCAGCAGCCAAGAATGGGGGGCCGGGGCCAACGTCCTGACTTTC
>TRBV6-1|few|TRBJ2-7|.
CASSTGPGRGIHEQYF
TGTGCCAGCAGTACCGGGCCAGGGAGAGGGATCCACGAGCAGTACTTC
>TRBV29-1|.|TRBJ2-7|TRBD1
CNVSLRQGEYEQYF
TGCAACGTATCCCTCAGACAGGGGGAGTACGAGCAGTACTTC
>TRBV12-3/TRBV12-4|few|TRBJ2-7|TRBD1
CASRTGDLYEQYF
TGTGCCAGCCGGACAGGGGACCTCTACGAGCAGTACTTC
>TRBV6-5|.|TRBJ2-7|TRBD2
CASSYGSGGAYEQYF
TGTGCCAGCAGTTACGGGAGCGGGGGGGCTTACGAGCAGTACTTC
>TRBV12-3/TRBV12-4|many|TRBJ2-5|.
CSVGQIQETQYF
TGCTCGGTGGGGCAGATCCAAGAGACCCAGTACTTC
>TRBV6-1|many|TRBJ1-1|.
CASSRSVDTEAFF
TGTGCCAGCAGCAGATCTGTGGACACTGAAGCTTTCTTT
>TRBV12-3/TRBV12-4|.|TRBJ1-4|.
CASSFGQHEEKLFF
TGTGCCAGCAGTTTCGGACAGCATGAGGAAAAACTGTTTTTT
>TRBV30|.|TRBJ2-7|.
CAWKGQLEQYF
TGTGCCTGGAAAGGCCAACTGGAGCAGTACTTC
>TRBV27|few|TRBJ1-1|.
CASRRGPEAFF
TGTGCCAGCAGGCGAGGGCCTGAAGCTTTCTTT
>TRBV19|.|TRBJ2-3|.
CASRRPERPADTQYF
TGTGCCAGTAGAAGGCCGGAGCGGCCCGCGGATACGCAGTATTTT
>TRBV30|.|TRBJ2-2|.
CAWIRGGGTGELFF
TGTGCCTGGATCAGGGGAGGTGGAACCGGGGAGCTGTTTTTT
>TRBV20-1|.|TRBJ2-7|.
CSADDNAYEQYF
TGCAGTGCTGATGACAATGCCTACGAGCAGTACTTC
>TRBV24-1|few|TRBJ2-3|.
CATSALDTQYF
TGTGCCACCAGTGCCCTTGACACGCAGTATTTT
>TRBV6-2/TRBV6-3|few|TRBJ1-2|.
CASTGTRAGYGYTF
TGTGCCAGCACCGGGACCAGGGCCGGCTATGGCTACACCTTC
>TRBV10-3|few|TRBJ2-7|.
CAISPTPLYEQYF
TGTGCCATCAGTCCAACCCCGCTCTACGAGCAGTACTTC
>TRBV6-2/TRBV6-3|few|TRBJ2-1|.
CASSYLIGGPYNEQFF
TGTGCCAGCAGTTACTTGATCGGGGGGCCCTACAATGAGCAGTTCTTC
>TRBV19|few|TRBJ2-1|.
CASGALQQFF
TGTGCCAGTGGGGCTCTACAGCAGTTCTTC
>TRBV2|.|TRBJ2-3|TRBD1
CAIEWGQGAGDTQYF
TGTGCCATCGAGTGGGGACAGGGGGCAGGAGATACGCAGTATTTT
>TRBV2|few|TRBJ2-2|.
CASNYLESGELFF
TGTGCCAGCAACTATCTAGAATCCGGGGAGCTGTTTTTT
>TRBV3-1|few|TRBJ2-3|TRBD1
CASAGTGRTDTQYF
TGTGCCAGCGCCGGGACAGGTAGGACAGATACGCAGTATTTT
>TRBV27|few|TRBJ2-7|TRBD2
CASSSQRERSYEQYF
TGTGCCAGCAGTTCACAGCGGGAGAGGAGTTACGAGCAGTACTTC